This T cell receptor beta chain was found in a study of blood T cell repertoires in COVID-19. This clone has a handful of counts. Sequencing used immunoSEQ multiplex PCR; TCRdb keeps in-frame clones, though not all of them. This table holds around 130,000 clones, around 80% found once. With 2 bases clipped from V and 8 bases from J, the junction kept 1 base outside the gene matches. The CDR3 runs to 14 residues. In germline, CDR1 is SGHVS, CDR2 FQNEAQ. The chain carries TRBV7-8 and TRBJ1-4; 11 positions match TRBD1. Sequencing was done on a sample of peripheral blood. The receptor was derived from a man aged 70 or older with acute or convalescent COVID-19. CDR3 nucleotide sequence: TGTGCCAGCAGCTTACGGGACAGGGGGGAAAAACTGTTTTTT. It specifies CASSLRDRGEKLFF.